This passage covers 19 T cell receptor beta chains from one sample sequenced in a study of blood T cell repertoires in COVID-19. Profiling relied on immunoSEQ multiplex PCR, and the TCRdb table lists in-frame clones only, not all of them. The repertoire consists of approximately 15,000 clones, with about four fifths occurring once and the leading ten covering roughly 30%. Input material: peripheral blood. These receptors were obtained from a woman aged 65 to 85 with active COVID-19.

The V call is TRBV4-1, the J call TRBJ1-2; 10 positions match TRBD1. Germline CDR1 reads MGHRA; CDR2 reads YSYEKL. The V and J ends lost 0 bases and 4 bases, in that order; junction bases with no gene match: 5. The CDR3 sequence is 16 residues long. CDR3 nucleotide sequence: TGCGCCAGCAGCCAAGATGACAGGGGGCGCATCTATGGCTACACCTTC. Protein sequence: CASSQDDRGRIYGYTF.

The chain links TRBV18 to TRBJ1-2; 9 bases are shared with TRBD1. Looked up from germline, CDR1 is KGHSH and CDR2 is LQKENI. V gave up 6 bases and J gave up 4 bases; unmatched junction bases: 12. The CDR3 runs 16 residues. CDR3 amino acids: CASSSGRTGAGYGYTF. The CDR3 bases are TGTGCCAGCTCTTCGGGGCGGACAGGGGCCGGCTATGGCTACACCTTC.

V gene TRBV2 combines with J gene TRBJ2-7; 7 bases are shared with TRBD2. V was pared by 6 bases and J by 3 bases, with 11 bases of the junction left unmatched. The CDR3 spans 15 residues. Germline-derived CDR1 and CDR2 are SNHLY and FYNNEI. In DNA, the CDR3 is TGTGCCAGCAGCCAAGAGCGGGGTGGAAACTACGAGCAGTACTTC. This encodes CASSQERGGNYEQYF. Complete variable domain (other parts from reference TRBV2 and TRBJ2-7): EPEVTQTPSHQVTQMGQEVILRCVPISNHLYFYWYRQILGQKVEFLVSFYNNEISEKSEIFDDQFSVERPDGSNFTLKIRSTKLEDSAMYFCASSQERGGNYEQYFGPGTRLTVT.

The chain uses TRBV12-3 or TRBV12-4 and TRBJ1-2, with D unclear. V gave up 6 bases and J gave up 8 bases, with 16 bases separating them. CDR3 length equals 13 residues. Here the CDR3 reads CASSHVTAGGYTF. The DNA for the CDR3 is TGTGCCAGCAGCCATGTTACGGCGGGGGGCTACACCTTC.

The gene calls are TRBV5-8 and TRBJ1-2; D ambiguous. The germline V gene encodes CDR1 SGHTS and CDR2 YDEGEE. Between the trimmed V and J ends, which lost 0 bases and 10 bases, there was a span of 4 bases. The CDR3 sequence is 10 residues long. The CDR3 is CASSLVDYTF. The CDR3 nucleotides are TGTGCCAGCAGCTTGGTAGACTACACCTTC. Filled out from reference TRBV5-8 and TRBJ1-2, the complete variable domain reads EAGVTQSPTHLIKTRGQQATLRCSPISGHTSVYWYQQALGLGLQFLLWYDEGEERNRGNFPPRFSGRQFPNYSSELNVNALELEDSALYLCASSLVDYTFGSGTRLTVV.

This chain uses TRBV9 with TRBJ2-1; 8 positions match TRBD2. Unmatched junction bases numbered 9, after V lost 4 bases and J lost 0 bases. CDR1 and CDR2 from the germline V gene are SGDLS and YYNGEE. This CDR3 region has 17 residues. CDR3 DNA sequence: TGTGCCAGCAGCCTACTGGGGACTAGATCCTCCTACAATGAGCAGTTCTTC. This sequence encodes CASSLLGTRSSYNEQFF.

In its sample, this clone was seen once. This rearrangement joins TRBV28 to TRBJ1-2; D uncertain. The V gene's germline CDR1 is MDHEN and CDR2 SYDVKM. The CDR3 has 15 amino acids. V was clipped by 6 bases and J by 0 bases, with 14 bases between them. The CDR3 coding sequence is TGTGCCAGCAGAACCTCAGGTCCAGCTAACTATGGCTACACCTTC. Amino acids: CASRTSGPANYGYTF.

The chain recombines TRBV6-5 with TRBJ1-2; 7 bases are a match to TRBD1. The CDR3 loop spans 14 amino acids. J lost 4 bases, V lost 7 bases, and 9 bases had no gene match. Germline V gene sequence: CDR1 MNHEY, CDR2 SVGAGI. In nucleotides, the CDR3 is TGTGCCAGCACCCTATCGAGGGGGCCCTATGGCTACACCTTC. It codes for CASTLSRGPYGYTF.

The chain joins TRBV7-2 to TRBJ2-3; D uncertain. The V end lost 7 bases, the J end lost 6 bases, and 14 bases lay between the germline ends. Germline V gene lookup returns CDR1 SGHTA and CDR2 FQGNSA. This CDR3 contains 13 residues. DNA of the CDR3: TGTGCCAGCACCCGAACGGTCGGGGATACGCAGTATTTT. This encodes CASTRTVGDTQYF.

This rearrangement joins TRBV6-5 to TRBJ1-1; a possible D gene is TRBD1 (6 bases). This CDR3 region has 13 residues. The V end lost 6 bases, the J end lost 7 bases, and 15 bases lay between the germline ends. Germline-derived CDR1 and CDR2 are MNHEY and SVGAGI. This CDR3 reads CASRDVTGSEAFF. CDR3 coding DNA: TGTGCCAGCAGGGATGTAACAGGGAGTGAAGCTTTCTTT.

The chain recombines TRBV7-9 with TRBJ2-3, with 9 bases lining up with TRBD2. V lost 6 bases and J lost 3; bases outside the gene matches: 7. CDR1 and CDR2 (germline): SEHNR, FQNEAQ (reference sequence). The CDR3 runs to 15 residues. The CDR3 protein is CASRGASGVTDTQYF. The DNA for the CDR3 is TGTGCCAGCAGGGGGGCTAGCGGGGTGACAGATACGCAGTATTTT.

The V call is TRBV28, the J call TRBJ2-7; D is undetermined. Trimming pared 5 bases from V and 2 bases from J, leaving 13 bases between. The CDR3 extends over 14 amino acids. Germline V gene lookup returns CDR1 MDHEN and CDR2 SYDVKM. CDR3 bases: TGTGCCAGCAGTACCCCGACGGGTCCCTACGAGCAGTACTTC. It translates to CASSTPTGPYEQYF. Filled out from reference TRBV28 and TRBJ2-7, the complete variable domain reads DVKVTQSSRYLVKRTGEKVFLECVQDMDHENMFWYRQDPGLGLRLIYFSYDVKMKEKGDIPEGYSVSREKKERFSLILESASTNQTSMYLCASSTPTGPYEQYFGPGTRLTVT.

The gene calls are TRBV7-3 and TRBJ2-2; perhaps TRBD1 as D (6 bases). V gave up 7 bases and J gave up 5 bases, with 20 bases separating them. CDR1 and CDR2 (germline): SGHTA, FQGTGA. This CDR3 contains 16 residues. As DNA, the CDR3 is TGTGCCAGCACCCCGACAGGACCTAAATCTACCGGGGAGCTGTTTTTT. Its protein product is CASTPTGPKSTGELFF.

The chain combines TRBV6-5 with TRBJ1-2; no reliable D call. V lost 7 bases, J lost 9 bases, and 18 bases lay in between. This CDR3 region has 13 residues. Germline V gene sequence: CDR1 MNHEY, CDR2 SVGAGI. CDR3 in amino acids: CASTPGSLLSYTF. The CDR3 DNA follows: TGTGCCAGCACTCCAGGATCACTTTTGAGCTACACCTTC.

The chain combines TRBV7-9 with TRBJ2-1; D might be TRBD2 (5 bases). CDR1 and CDR2 (germline): SEHNR, FQNEAQ (reference sequence). V gave up 6 bases and J gave up 2 bases, with 11 bases separating them. CDR3 length: 14 residues. In nucleotides, the CDR3 is TGTGCCAGCAGTACGGGGTCTCCCTACAATGAGCAGTTCTTC. Translated, it gives CASSTGSPYNEQFF. Full variable domain (remainder filled in from reference TRBV7-9 and TRBJ2-1): DTGVSQNPRHKITKRGQNVTFRCDPISEHNRLYWYRQTLGQGPEFLTYFQNEAQLEKSRLLSDRFSAERPKGSFSTLEIQRTEQGDSAMYLCASSTGSPYNEQFFGPGTRLTVL.

The chain recombines TRBV2 with TRBJ2-7; D is possibly TRBD1 (5 bases). The length of the CDR3 is 13 residues. V lost 4 bases and J 3 bases, leaving 10 bases between the germline ends. Germline V CDR1 and CDR2: SNHLY, FYNNEI. CDR3 region: CASSARQFYEQYF. The DNA of the CDR3 is TGTGCCAGCAGTGCTCGACAGTTCTACGAGCAGTACTTC. Together with reference TRBV2 and TRBJ2-7, the CDR3 gives the full variable domain: EPEVTQTPSHQVTQMGQEVILRCVPISNHLYFYWYRQILGQKVEFLVSFYNNEISEKSEIFDDQFSVERPDGSNFTLKIRSTKLEDSAMYFCASSARQFYEQYFGPGTRLTVT.

The genes are TRBV7-2 and TRBJ2-2, with D possibly being TRBD1 (5 bases). This CDR3 spans 16 amino acids. Germline values: CDR1 SGHTA, CDR2 FQGNSA. Trimming removed 2 bases from V and 5 bases from J, with 15 bases in between. The CDR3 loop reads CASSLLAGFVTGELFF. The CDR3 coding sequence is TGTGCCAGCAGCTTACTGGCAGGGTTCGTGACCGGGGAGCTGTTTTTT.

The chain joins TRBV2 to TRBJ2-1; D is unclear. This CDR3 has 16 amino acids. Trimming removed 4 bases from V and 4 bases from J, with 17 bases in between. The V gene's germline CDR1 is SNHLY and CDR2 FYNNEI. The CDR3 loop reads CASSVQWVIGYNEQFF. CDR3 nucleotide sequence: TGTGCCAGCAGTGTACAGTGGGTAATTGGGTACAATGAGCAGTTCTTC.

This chain links TRBV4-3 with TRBJ2-2, with 8 bases lining up with TRBD2. Trimming at V came to 1 base and at J to 4 bases, leaving 5 bases not matched to a gene. This CDR3 is built from 16 residues. Germline V lookup: CDR1 LGHNA, CDR2 YSLEER. For the CDR3, the DNA is TGCGCCAGCAGCCAAGTCAGCGGGAGTCTCACCGGGGAGCTGTTTTTT. It translates to CASSQVSGSLTGELFF.